The clone carrying this T cell receptor beta chain occurred many times. The protocol was immunoSEQ multiplex PCR, while the TCRdb copy is restricted to in-frame clones and leaves out a portion. The profile shows about 210,000 clones, around nine tenths of them singletons. These data belong to a study of blood T cell repertoires in COVID-19. Looking at the study overall: T cells, B-cell-depleted T cells, or PBMCs supplied cDNA or gDNA.

This clonotype was obtained from a man in his fifties or sixties who had recovered from COVID-19. The sequenced sample consisted of peripheral blood.

The CDR3 coding sequence is TGTGCCAGCAGCCACGGGGAGGGCACTGAAGCTTTCTTT. It yields the protein CASSHGEGTEAFF. The rearrangement uses TRBV6-5 and TRBJ1-1; D is uncertain. Trimming shortened V by 6 bases and J by 4 bases, and 12 bases separated the two germline ends. The germline V gene encodes CDR1 MNHEY and CDR2 SVGAGI. The CDR3 has 13 residues.